This passage covers 10 T cell receptor beta chains from one sample sequenced in a study of tumor and adjacent non-tumor tissue in lung cancer. TCRbeta libraries were built with three rounds of nested PCR, modified from ARM-PCR. TCRdb reprocessed the multiplex PCR reads via MiXCR and lists one record per CDR3 protein. The sample lists approximately 130,000 distinct CDR3 sequences, 66% occurring once. RNA was extracted from bulk tissue without any cell sorting. Sequencing was done on a sample of lung tumor tissue. These receptors were collected from a young man with non-small cell lung cancer.

Details on this clonotype: At one end, the junction sequence differs from germline, possibly due to a read error. The chain has TRBV4-2 and TRBJ2-4; weak D call: TRBD2 (5 bases). The CDR3 runs to 17 residues. Germline V gene sequence: CDR1 LGHNA, CDR2 YNFKEQ. Written as DNA, the CDR3 is TGTGCCAGCAGCCAAGAAGGAAGCGGCCCCTGGAGAAACATTCGGAACTTC. Translated: CASSQEGSGPWRNIRNF.

Concerning this clonotype itself: Possible read error: a much larger clone is one base away. This chain uses TRBV20-1 with TRBJ2-5; possibly TRBD1 for D (5 bases). This CDR3 spans 13 amino acids. In germline, CDR1 is DFQATT, CDR2 SNEGSKA (reference sequence). Trimming removed 5 bases from V and 1 base from J, with 11 bases in between. The CDR3 DNA reads as TGCAGTGCTTCCGCGACAGCCCAAGAGACCCAGTACTTC. Its protein product is CSASATAQETQYF.

The chain combines TRBV12-3 or TRBV12-4 with TRBJ2-3; possibly TRBD1 for D (5 bases). The V and J ends lost 11 bases and 5 bases respectively, with 20 bases between them. CDR3 length equals 14 residues. The CDR3 DNA sequence: TGTGCCTGCAATTTAGCCCTCAGGGAAGATACGCAGTATTTT. It translates to CACNLALREDTQYF.

Note on this clonotype: Germline and junction disagree at one end, which may indicate a read error. The chain carries TRBV20-1 and TRBJ1-4; TRBD1 aligns across 8 bases. Germline CDR1 is DFQATT and CDR2 is SNEGSKA (reference sequence). The CDR3 has 14 residues. CDR3 nucleotide sequence: TGCAGTGCTAGAGTCAGGACAGGGCGTGAAGAACTGTTTTTT. It codes for CSARVRTGREELFF.

Concerning this clonotype: A much larger clone differs from this one at a single base, so this may be a read error. The J gene is TRBJ1-5, the V gene TRBV20-1, with D maybe TRBD1 (5 bases). CDR1 DFQATT and CDR2 SNEGSKA come from the germline V gene (reference sequence). This CDR3 is built from 14 residues. This chain's CDR3 is CSAGGRYSDQPQHF. In nucleotides, the CDR3 is TGCAGTGCTGGGGGACGGTATAGCGATCAGCCCCAGCATTTT.

As regards this clonotype: A much more abundant neighbour one base away suggests this may be a read error. This chain uses TRBV12-3 or TRBV12-4 with TRBJ2-7; a possible D gene is TRBD1 (5 bases). V was trimmed by 4 bases and J by 5 bases, leaving 12 bases between them. The CDR3 extends over 13 amino acids. Here the CDR3 reads CASSSLTGNEQYF. The CDR3 nucleotides read TGTGCCAGCAGTTCTCTCACAGGAAACGAGCAGTACTTC.

As to this clonotype: This clone may be a read error of a much larger clone one base away. V usage is TRBV29-1 and J usage is TRBJ2-1; no reliable D call. Germline V gene data show CDR1 as SQVTM and CDR2 as ANQGSEA. The CDR3 extends over 14 amino acids. DNA of the CDR3: TGCAGCGCTGAAGGCGACATGGGGTACAATGAGCAGTTCTTC. It is translated as CSAEGDMGYNEQFF.

The table lists this clonotype with many counts. The V and J genes are TRBV11-2 and TRBJ2-7; D is possibly TRBD1 (6 bases). This CDR3 comprises 16 residues. V was cut by 0 bases and J by 0 bases, with 12 bases left in between. CDR1 is SGHAT, CDR2 FQNNGV, per germline. The CDR3 reads CASSLDSQGSSYEQYF. The CDR3 DNA follows: TGTGCCAGCAGCTTAGATAGCCAGGGGAGCTCCTACGAGCAGTACTTC.

On this clonotype itself: Because the CDR3 is missing its conserved closing phenylalanine or tryptophan, this is likely a read error. The DNA is omitted, as the CDR3 cannot be located on it reliably, and the CDR3 follows TCRdb's listing. J is TRBJ1-4 and V is TRBV20-1; TRBD1 reflects the table's D call only, with no check against the DNA. The CDR3 is 15 residues long, ends included. CDR1 DFQATT and CDR2 SNEGSKA come from the germline V gene (reference sequence). Here the CDR3 reads CSASPWISTNEKPFL.

As concerns this clonotype: Germline is not matched at one junction end, which may reflect a read error. V and J are TRBV29-1 and TRBJ1-2; possibly TRBD1 for D (6 bases). Germline V gene sequence: CDR1 SQVTM, CDR2 ANQGSEA. The CDR3 has 15 residues. The CDR3 loop reads CSVDVAGVIQGGYTF. CDR3 in DNA: TGCAGCGTTGATGTGGCAGGGGTGATCCAGGGAGGCTACACATTC.